The 26 T cell receptor beta chains reported below all come from one sample, sequenced in a study of metastatic and nonmetastatic thyroid tumors (TCRdb year 2020). None of the patients had been given any treatment before thyroid surgery. The library came from PCR. The data were produced on an Illumina HiSeq 4000. TCRdb reworked the public reads: Q25 trimming with fastp, MiXCR clone assembly, productive beta chains retained. Across this sample there are about 41,000 clones, with about 24% seen only once. The ten largest clones add up to approximately 15% of the sample. The specimen sequenced was tumor tissue. The receptor source for this set is a female donor with papillary thyroid cancer or a benign thyroid nodule (not recorded which). Some clones in this sample may be carry-over from other donors' samples.

The rearrangement links TRBV5-1 to TRBJ2-3; D is possibly TRBD2 (6 bases). The CDR3 has 15 amino acids. V was shortened by 1 base and J by 2 bases, with 11 bases between the two germline ends. From germline, CDR1 is SGHRS and CDR2 YFSETQ. The CDR3 coding sequence is TGCGCCAGCAGCTTGACAGCTAGCGACACAGATACGCAGTATTTT. It codes for CASSLTASDTDTQYF.

This clone was seen at least ten times. A read error may be the cause here, since a much bigger clone is one base away. This sample includes further DNA sequences coding for the same CDR3. The V call is TRBV15, the J call TRBJ1-1; 7 bases match TRBD1. Germline V gene lookup returns CDR1 LNHNV and CDR2 YYDKDF (reference sequence). V shed 1 base and J 5 bases; nucleotides not matched to a gene: 7. This CDR3 has 15 amino acids. In DNA, the CDR3 is TGTGCCACCAGCAGAGGGACAGGTGCCGAGACTGAAGCTTTCTTT. Its translation is CATSRGTGAETEAFF.

This clone is medium-sized by share. The rearrangement joins TRBV4-2 to TRBJ2-7; D is possibly TRBD2 (7 bases). The CDR3 loop spans 15 amino acids. Trimming left V 5 bases short and J 3 bases short, with 17 bases between. Germline CDR1 is LGHNA and CDR2 is YNFKEQ. Here the CDR3 reads CASSRGGSGIYEQYF. Here the CDR3 DNA reads TGTGCCAGCAGCAGGGGGGGGAGTGGGATCTACGAGCAGTACTTC.

This clone was counted between two and nine times. The rearrangement links TRBV6-1 to TRBJ2-7; D is possibly TRBD1 (6 bases). V shed 11 bases and J shed 4 bases, with 15 bases lying between them. The CDR3 is 12 amino acids. Germline values: CDR1 MNHNS, CDR2 SASEGT. The CDR3 DNA sequence: TGTGCCTCGGCCGGGACAACTTACGAGCAGTACTTC. It encodes CASAGTTYEQYF.

The chain carries TRBV10-2 and TRBJ1-4; perhaps TRBD1 as D (5 bases). Trimming stripped 5 bases from V and 10 bases from J, with 11 bases between. Germline V gene sequence: CDR1 WSHSY, CDR2 SAAADI. The CDR3 consists of 12 residues. CDR3 coding DNA: TGCGCCAGCAGTATCTCCCAGGGAAAACTGTTTTTT. Translation: CASSISQGKLFF.

This rearrangement joins TRBV30 to TRBJ1-5; no reliable D call. V dropped 2 bases and J dropped 5 bases, with 22 bases sitting between them. CDR3 length equals 17 residues. Germline V lookup: CDR1 GTSNPN, CDR2 SVGIG (reference sequence). CDR3 loop: CAWSRPTKAVNHQPQHF. Written as DNA, the CDR3 is TGTGCCTGGAGTCGGCCCACTAAAGCCGTGAACCATCAGCCCCAGCATTTT.

By frequency in the sample, this clone is medium-sized (0.01 to 0.1%). The V and J genes are TRBV27 and TRBJ1-6; 7 bases map to TRBD1. The germline V gene has CDR1 MNHEY and CDR2 SMNVEV (reference sequence). The length of the CDR3 is 18 residues. With 6 bases clipped from V and 0 bases from J, the junction kept 11 bases outside the gene matches. CDR3: CASSESWDSSSYNSPLHF. In nucleotides, the CDR3 is TGTGCCAGCAGCGAATCCTGGGACAGTAGCTCCTATAATTCACCCCTCCACTTT.

There are many counts of this clone. The J gene is TRBJ2-1, the V gene TRBV30, with D perhaps assigned TRBD1 or TRBD2 (5 bases each). With 2 bases removed from V and 9 bases from J, the gap between germline ends came to 17 bases. Germline assignment: CDR1 GTSNPN and CDR2 SVGIG (reference sequence). The CDR3 totals 14 residues. CDR3 sequence reads: CAWSHLALGAEQFF. For the CDR3, the DNA is TGTGCCTGGAGTCACTTAGCGCTTGGGGCTGAGCAGTTCTTC.

The J gene is TRBJ2-7, the V gene TRBV20-1; TRBD1 is a possible D gene (5 bases). This CDR3 comprises 14 residues. Germline V CDR1 and CDR2: DFQATT, SNEGSKA (reference sequence). Trimming removed 1 base at V and 3 bases at J, with 13 bases between. The CDR3 DNA is TGCAGTGCTAGAGGACAGTCCCTTCTCTACGAGCAGTACTTC. Amino acid sequence: CSARGQSLLYEQYF.

The chain couples TRBV7-2 to TRBJ1-4; no firm D call. The CDR3 loop spans 13 amino acids. Per the germline V gene, CDR1 is SGHTA and CDR2 is FQGNSA. The V end lost 2 bases, the J end lost 8 bases, and 9 bases lay between the germline ends. CDR3 sequence (DNA): TGTGCCAGCAGCTTAAGGGTTGAGGAAAAACTGTTTTTT. This encodes CASSLRVEEKLFF.

The table lists this clone with many counts. This chain uses TRBV7-8 with TRBJ2-3; 7 nucleotides line up with TRBD1. V lost 1 base to trimming and J lost 2 bases; unmatched junction nucleotides: 6. This CDR3 is built from 16 residues. Germline CDR1 SGHVS, CDR2 FQNEAQ. CDR3 in amino acids: CASSLEPGQYTDTQYF. Written as DNA, the CDR3 is TGTGCCAGCAGCTTAGAACCGGGACAGTACACAGATACGCAGTATTTT.

The table lists this clone with many counts. The CDR3: CASRPSGVDTQYF. CDR3 coding DNA: TGTGCCAGCAGACCCAGCGGGGTGGATACGCAGTATTTT. J is TRBJ2-3 and V is TRBV11-2; 7 bases agree with TRBD2. J was trimmed by 6 bases and V by 6 bases; bases with no gene match: 6. CDR3 length: 13 amino acids. CDR1 SGHAT and CDR2 FQNNGV come from the germline V gene.

Many counts were recorded for this clone. The V call is TRBV2, the J call TRBJ2-2, with 11 bases identical to TRBD2. Looked up from germline, CDR1 is SNHLY and CDR2 is FYNNEI. The ends lost 6 bases at V and 5 bases at J; junction bases unmatched: 8. The CDR3 sequence is 16 residues long. The CDR3 spells CASRPLAGVRTGELFF. In DNA form, the CDR3 reads TGTGCCAGCAGGCCACTAGCGGGAGTGAGGACCGGGGAGCTGTTTTTT.

This clone came up many times. This chain connects TRBV7-9 to TRBJ1-1; no reliable D call. CDR3 size: 11 residues. Trimming took 5 bases from V and 4 from J, leaving 5 bases between them. Germline V gene sequence: CDR1 SEHNR, CDR2 FQNEAQ (reference sequence). The CDR3 DNA sequence: TGTGCCAGCAGCCCGATCACTGAAGCTTTCTTT. Its protein product is CASSPITEAFF.

The gene calls are TRBV20-1 and TRBJ2-3, with D perhaps TRBD1 or TRBD2 (6 bases each). This CDR3 has 13 residues. V lost 1 base to trimming and J lost 6 bases, with 11 bases between them. Per the germline V gene, CDR1 is DFQATT and CDR2 is SNEGSKA (reference sequence). CDR3 loop: CSARGGAEDTQYF. CDR3 sequence (DNA): TGCAGTGCTAGAGGGGGGGCCGAGGATACGCAGTATTTT.

This clone was counted ten times or more. The chain has TRBV2 and TRBJ2-3; TRBD1 agrees at 7 bases. The CDR3 consists of 14 residues. V trimming: 3 bases; J trimming: 3 bases; junction bases outside the gene matches: 3. Germline CDR1 is SNHLY and CDR2 is FYNNEI. The CDR3 region has the DNA TGTGCCAGCAGTGACACGACAGGGACAGATACGCAGTATTTT. Translating gives CASSDTTGTDTQYF.

The chain joins TRBV27 to TRBJ2-7, with TRBD2 matching 12 bases. With V trimmed by 4 bases and J by 2 bases, 3 bases remained unmatched. The CDR3 consists of 15 residues. Germline V gives CDR1 MNHEY, CDR2 SMNVEV (reference sequence). The CDR3 nucleotides are TGTGCCAGCAGTTCCTGGACTAGCGGGACCTACGAGCAGTACTTC. It translates to CASSSWTSGTYEQYF.

Of note for this clone: An end of the junction differs from the germline gene, which may be a read error. This chain links TRBV12-3 or TRBV12-4 with TRBJ2-1; TRBD1 aligns across 8 bases. CDR3 length equals 13 residues. The CDR3 nucleotides are TGTTCCAGCAGAGCAGGGGGCGTGAATGAGCAGTTTTTC. Translated: CSSRAGGVNEQFF.

In its sample, this clone was seen many times. The chain joins TRBV24-1 to TRBJ2-7; D ambiguous. The CDR3 extends over 13 amino acids. Trimming cost V 5 bases and J 1 base, with 8 bases left between them. CDR1 is KGHDR, CDR2 SFDVKD, per germline. The CDR3 loop reads CATSGSPSYEQYF. CDR3 nucleotides: TGTGCCACCAGTGGGTCACCATCCTACGAGCAGTACTTC.

This clone was seen repeatedly, ten times or more. This chain links TRBV28 with TRBJ2-3, with 8 bases matching TRBD2. The CDR3 totals 13 residues. Trimming cost V 7 bases and J 5 bases; bases outside gene matches: 5. The germline V gene encodes CDR1 MDHEN and CDR2 SYDVKM. The CDR3 DNA reads TGTGCCAGCACCGGGGGGGCCTTAGATACGCAGTATTTT. Protein sequence: CASTGGALDTQYF.

The chain recombines TRBV6-5 with TRBJ2-7; D unresolved. CDR3 size: 14 residues. V shed 4 bases and J shed 7 bases, with 17 bases lying between them. The germline gives CDR1 MNHEY, CDR2 SVGAGI. DNA for the CDR3: TGTGCCAGCAGTTCGGTGCGGTTCGTAGGTGAGCAGTACTTC. Translated: CASSSVRFVGEQYF.

The J gene is TRBJ2-6, the V gene TRBV7-3, with D perhaps TRBD1 or TRBD2 (5 bases each). Trimming shortened V by 4 bases and J by 0 bases, and 13 bases separated the two germline ends. Germline V gene lookup returns CDR1 SGHTA and CDR2 FQGTGA. The CDR3 has 17 residues. CDR3 nucleotides: TGTGCCAGCAGCTCCGGGGCTTTCCGCTCTGGGGCCAACGTCCTGACTTTC. Translated: CASSSGAFRSGANVLTF. The full variable domain, with the rest looked up from reference TRBV7-3 and TRBJ2-6, is GAGVSQTPSNKVTEKGKYVELRCDPISGHTALYWYRQSLGQGPEFLIYFQGTGAADDSGLPNDRFFAVRPEGSVSTLKIQRTERGDSAVYLCASSSGAFRSGANVLTFGAGSRLTVL.

The rearrangement links TRBV25-1 to TRBJ2-5; D is ambiguous. V lost 4 bases to trimming and J lost 1 base, with 7 bases between them. CDR3 length equals 13 residues. The germline V gene has CDR1 MGHDK and CDR2 SYGVNS. Here the CDR3 reads CASSGPPQETQYF. CDR3 in DNA: TGTGCCAGCAGTGGCCCTCCCCAAGAGACCCAGTACTTC.

J is TRBJ2-7 and V is TRBV11-2; 9 nucleotides align to TRBD2. Germline V gene lookup returns CDR1 SGHAT and CDR2 FQNNGV. Trimming at V came to 6 bases and at J to 3 bases, leaving 9 bases not matched to a gene. The CDR3 contains 15 residues. The CDR3 region has the DNA TGTGCCAGCAGATTGTATAGCGGGGGATTCTACGAGCAGTACTTC. The encoded protein is CASRLYSGGFYEQYF.

This clone showed up just a few times. The J gene is TRBJ2-7, the V gene TRBV6-1, with D hard to call. V lost 7 bases and J 2 bases, leaving 15 bases between the germline ends. This CDR3 has 14 residues. The germline gives CDR1 MNHNS, CDR2 SASEGT. The CDR3 sequence is CASIDDTTAYEQYF. CDR3 DNA: TGTGCCAGCATCGACGACACGACCGCCTACGAGCAGTACTTC.

As to this clone: An end of the junction does not agree with germline; a read error may underlie this. V and J are TRBV20-1 and TRBJ1-1, with D possibly being TRBD1 (6 bases). This CDR3 spans 14 amino acids. Germline CDR1 and CDR2: DFQATT and SNEGSKA (reference sequence). CDR3 residues: CSAKTGTSGGQVFF. In DNA form, the CDR3 reads TGCAGTGCTAAAACCGGGACTAGCGGGGGCCAGGTCTTCTTC.